This entry describes one TCR beta chain. What antigen it recognizes has not been identified. There are no base qualities to consult, and no much larger clone falls within one base. This sample is drawn from a study of cytomegalovirus exposure and HLA in healthy donors (dated by TCRdb to between 2016 and 2019). Broadly, across the study: According to a later analysis, the 120 validation repertoires were produced on the same platform as the roughly 700 repertoires of the first cohort. The study aimed to test whether cataloging public T cell receptors could reveal signatures of past pathogen exposure. In addition to the first cohort of 666 subjects, a separate validation cohort of approximately 130 different subjects was used. High-throughput TCR immunosequencing, statistical association of individual TCRs with disease status, and machine learning were combined to predict cytomegalovirus infection status. General study outcomes and caveats: Most TCR sequences were seen in very few donors, while some public TCRs were found in many individuals. The authors suggested that the approach could potentially be extended to other disease states and immunological phenotypes. In the study, some 160 TCR beta chains were listed as associated with cytomegalovirus. The classifier was reported to diagnose cytomegalovirus status with high specificity and sensitivity in both the original cohort and the validation cohort. In vitro tests confirmed that a few of the cytomegalovirus-associated TCR beta chains recognize cytomegalovirus antigens. A later analysis lacked HLA typing for the validation cohort, so it scored co-occurrence in that cohort across all 120 or so repertoires. A later analysis found that TCRs clustered in the first cohort also tended to co-occur in the roughly 120 validation repertoires, with 90% to 95% of cluster scores above 0.

Libraries came from the immunoSEQ multiplex PCR assay. Regarding the original processing steps: A statistical classification framework was developed to diagnose cytomegalovirus status using the catalog of TCR beta chain sequences. TCRdb took this table from immuneACCESS and kept in-frame rearrangements with V and J called. Such tables lack part of the clones; where checked against another copy, unresolved V genes explain under half of the gap, and the rest is unexplained. V, J and clone size are taken as reported in that table, and D and trimming were inferred from the DNA itself. The sample profile shows some 130,000 clones; 89% of them were found once. The biggest ten clones account for 0.95% to 1.5% of the sample. Donors formed part of the validation cohort, which comprised about 130 subjects and was distinct from the first cohort of 666 subjects. V is pared back by 4 bases and J by 8 bases, with 15 bases lying between the germline termini. The CDR1 and CDR2 encoded by the germline V gene are SGHDT and YYEEEE. The CDR3 holds 13 amino acids from the cysteine to the phenylalanine. Only the CDR3 DNA stays, 39 bases, in frame from base 1.

The TCR originated in a woman under 30 in good health and CMV-seronegative. The material sequenced was PBMCs. The sequence joins TRBV5-6 to TRBJ1-1, with the D gene uncertain. The CDR3 region has the sequence CASSHTTIREAFF. The DNA sequence follows: TGTGCCAGCAGCCACACAACGATTCGCGAAGCTTTCTTT.